This is a list of T cell receptor beta chains from one sample in a study of cytomegalovirus exposure and HLA in healthy donors. Clones were sequenced by immunoSEQ multiplex PCR, and TCRdb holds only the in-frame ones, with some missing. In the table there are about 160,000 clones, 78% of which are singletons. The sequenced material came from PBMCs. The receptor source for this set is a woman in her forties in good health and CMV-seropositive. CDR3s include the opening cysteine and the closing phenylalanine or tryptophan. D genes are given only for firm matches. The listing skips clone size in some rows; elsewhere it reads once, few, many or a size class.

D gene: .
clone size: .
V gene: TRBV6-1
J gene: TRBJ1-5
CDR3 protein: CASSVTSGQPQHF
CDR3 DNA: TGTGCCAGCAGTGTAACGTCGGGTCAGCCCCAGCATTTT

D gene: TRBD1
clone size: .
V gene: TRBV4-1
J gene: TRBJ2-3
CDR3 protein: CASSQDAGQGAWYTQYF
CDR3 DNA: TGCGCCAGCAGCCAAGATGCCGGACAGGGGGCCTGGTATACGCAGTATTTT

D gene: TRBD1
clone size: .
V gene: TRBV5-1
J gene: TRBJ2-2
CDR3 protein: CASSRQGPYTGELFF
CDR3 DNA: TGCGCCAGCAGCCGACAGGGGCCATACACCGGGGAGCTGTTTTTT

D gene: .
clone size: .
V gene: TRBV5-1
J gene: TRBJ2-1
CDR3 protein: CASSLDPAGTGRNEQFF
CDR3 DNA: TGCGCCAGCAGCTTGGATCCGGCCGGGACTGGACGCAATGAGCAGTTCTTC

D gene: TRBD1
clone size: .
V gene: TRBV10-3
J gene: TRBJ1-2
CDR3 protein: CATQSSGQGMGYTF
CDR3 DNA: TGTGCCACCCAAAGTTCGGGACAGGGGATGGGCTACACCTTC

D gene: TRBD2
clone size: few
V gene: TRBV19
J gene: TRBJ2-5
CDR3 protein: CASSTSGGSGGQTTQYF
CDR3 DNA: TGTGCCAGTAGTACTAGCGGGGGATCGGGGGGACAAACGACCCAGTACTTC

D gene: TRBD1
clone size: .
V gene: TRBV6-1
J gene: TRBJ1-2
CDR3 protein: CASRSGTGSSYGYTF
CDR3 DNA: TGTGCCAGCAGATCCGGGACAGGGAGTAGCTATGGCTACACCTTC

D gene: TRBD1
clone size: .
V gene: TRBV5-5
J gene: TRBJ1-2
CDR3 protein: CASSSPGTGHQF
CDR3 DNA: TGTGCCAGCAGCTCACCCGGGACAGGGCACCAATTC

D gene: TRBD2
clone size: .
V gene: TRBV6-5
J gene: TRBJ2-3
CDR3 protein: CASNPSGGGGDTQYF
CDR3 DNA: TGTGCCAGCAATCCTAGCGGGGGGGGAGGAGATACGCAGTATTTT

D gene: TRBD2
clone size: few
V gene: TRBV7-2
J gene: TRBJ2-1
CDR3 protein: CASSFGTSGYNEQFF
CDR3 DNA: TGTGCCAGCAGCTTCGGGACTAGCGGATACAATGAGCAGTTCTTC

D gene: TRBD1
clone size: .
V gene: TRBV2
J gene: TRBJ1-2
CDR3 protein: CASRSDREGGYTF
CDR3 DNA: TGTGCCAGCAGGTCGGACAGGGAAGGTGGCTACACCTTC

D gene: .
clone size: .
V gene: TRBV5-1
J gene: TRBJ2-2
CDR3 protein: CASSLVESKTGELFF
CDR3 DNA: TGCGCCAGCAGCTTGGTAGAATCTAAGACCGGGGAGCTGTTTTTT

D gene: .
clone size: .
V gene: TRBV25-1
J gene: TRBJ2-7
CDR3 protein: CASSSQGAASGSYEQYF
CDR3 DNA: TGTGCCAGCAGTAGTCAGGGGGCAGCTAGCGGATCCTACGAGCAGTACTTC

D gene: .
clone size: .
V gene: TRBV30
J gene: TRBJ1-2
CDR3 protein: CAWSTTGWVDGYTF
CDR3 DNA: TGTGCCTGGAGTACTACAGGGTGGGTCGATGGCTACACCTTC

D gene: .
clone size: few
V gene: TRBV11-2
J gene: TRBJ2-1
CDR3 protein: CASSLTTSYNEQFF
CDR3 DNA: TGTGCCAGCAGCTTAACCACTAGCTACAATGAGCAGTTCTTC

D gene: TRBD1
clone size: once
V gene: TRBV23-1
J gene: TRBJ1-3
CDR3 protein: CASRHPGQGILPGNTIYF
CDR3 DNA: TGCGCCAGCAGACACCCGGGACAGGGGATCTTACCTGGAAACACCATATATTTT

D gene: .
clone size: .
V gene: TRBV9
J gene: TRBJ1-1
CDR3 protein: CASSVSPDRNTEAFF
CDR3 DNA: TGTGCCAGCAGCGTCTCACCGGACAGGAACACTGAAGCTTTCTTT

D gene: .
clone size: few
V gene: TRBV28
J gene: TRBJ2-7
CDR3 protein: CASSFSENLLYEQYF
CDR3 DNA: TGTGCCAGCAGTTTTAGCGAGAATCTACTCTACGAGCAGTACTTC

D gene: .
clone size: .
V gene: TRBV7-3
J gene: TRBJ1-2
CDR3 protein: CASSLRDGYGYTF
CDR3 DNA: TGTGCCAGCAGCTTAAGAGATGGCTATGGCTACACCTTC

D gene: TRBD1
clone size: many
V gene: TRBV5-6
J gene: TRBJ2-3
CDR3 protein: CASSSDRTSSTDTQYF
CDR3 DNA: TGTGCCAGCAGCTCGGACAGGACATCTAGCACAGATACGCAGTATTTT

D gene: TRBD2
clone size: .
V gene: TRBV9
J gene: TRBJ2-5
CDR3 protein: CASSVGLAGVRETQYF
CDR3 DNA: TGTGCCAGCAGCGTAGGGCTAGCGGGGGTTCGAGAGACCCAGTACTTC

D gene: .
clone size: .
V gene: TRBV7-2
J gene: TRBJ1-2
CDR3 protein: CASSLGGWGYTF
CDR3 DNA: TGTGCCAGCAGCTTGGGGGGTTGGGGCTACACCTTC

D gene: TRBD1
clone size: .
V gene: TRBV19
J gene: TRBJ1-2
CDR3 protein: CASSIQGAYSGYTF
CDR3 DNA: TGTGCCAGTAGTATACAGGGGGCATATTCGGGCTACACCTTC

D gene: TRBD1
clone size: .
V gene: TRBV4-2
J gene: TRBJ1-1
CDR3 protein: CASSQERGREASF
CDR3 DNA: TGTGCCAGCAGCCAAGAGAGGGGGCGCGAAGCTTCCTTT

D gene: .
clone size: .
V gene: TRBV12-5
J gene: TRBJ2-6
CDR3 protein: CASGLDATGANVLTF
CDR3 DNA: TGTGCTAGTGGTTTGGACGCAACAGGGGCCAACGTCCTGACTTTC

D gene: .
clone size: .
V gene: TRBV6-4
J gene: TRBJ2-1
CDR3 protein: CASSNRESRSYNEQFF
CDR3 DNA: TGTGCCAGCAGTAACAGGGAGTCCAGGTCCTACAATGAGCAGTTCTTC

D gene: .
clone size: .
V gene: TRBV28
J gene: TRBJ2-2
CDR3 protein: CASSWGFTGELFF
CDR3 DNA: TGTGCCAGCAGTTGGGGCTTCACCGGGGAGCTGTTTTTT

D gene: .
clone size: .
V gene: TRBV5-6
J gene: TRBJ2-1
CDR3 protein: CASSAYRPLSSYNEQFF
CDR3 DNA: TGTGCCAGCAGCGCTTACAGGCCCCTCAGCTCCTACAATGAGCAGTTCTTC

D gene: TRBD1
clone size: few
V gene: TRBV7-6
J gene: TRBJ2-5
CDR3 protein: CASSSRGLAGTQYF
CDR3 DNA: TGTGCCAGCAGCTCCAGGGGGCTAGCTGGGACCCAGTACTTC

D gene: TRBD1
clone size: .
V gene: TRBV6-6
J gene: TRBJ1-1
CDR3 protein: CASSQGDRGFDEAFF
CDR3 DNA: TGTGCCAGCAGTCAAGGGGACAGGGGATTCGATGAAGCTTTCTTT

D gene: .
clone size: .
V gene: TRBV6-5
J gene: TRBJ1-6
CDR3 protein: CASRYRAADSPLHF
CDR3 DNA: TGTGCCAGCAGGTACAGGGCAGCGGATTCACCCCTCCACTTT

D gene: TRBD1
clone size: many
V gene: TRBV6-6
J gene: TRBJ1-1
CDR3 protein: CASSEDRPEAFF
CDR3 DNA: TGTGCCAGCAGTGAGGACAGGCCTGAAGCTTTCTTT

D gene: .
clone size: .
V gene: TRBV28
J gene: TRBJ1-1
CDR3 protein: CASSSVSVNTEAFF
CDR3 DNA: TGTGCCAGCAGTTCTGTGTCGGTGAACACTGAAGCTTTCTTT

D gene: TRBD2
clone size: .
V gene: TRBV9
J gene: TRBJ2-3
CDR3 protein: CASSVSLAGGSTDTQYF
CDR3 DNA: TGTGCCAGCAGCGTGTCACTAGCGGGGGGTAGCACAGATACGCAGTATTTT

D gene: .
clone size: .
V gene: TRBV6-6
J gene: TRBJ1-2
CDR3 protein: CASSQDSYGYTF
CDR3 DNA: TGTGCCAGCAGCCAAGACAGCTATGGCTACACCTTC

D gene: TRBD2
clone size: .
V gene: TRBV28
J gene: TRBJ2-5
CDR3 protein: CATSRGETQYF
CDR3 DNA: TGTGCGACTAGCCGGGGAGAGACCCAGTACTTC